Below, one TCR beta chain is given with its context. Roughly 0.5 to 1 ug RNA was reverse transcribed with random hexamers. Via MiXCR, TCRdb re-called the immunoSEQ multiplex PCR reads, giving one row per CDR3 protein. There are 230,000 or so distinct CDR3 sequences in the sample; 95% occur only once, and about 0.088% lies in the top ten. The data belong to a study of CD8 T cells in Susac syndrome. The multiple sclerosis control cohort comprised treatment-naive individuals presenting with stable or active relapsing-remitting disease. The TCR originated in a human donor with multiple sclerosis. The sample consisted of CD4+ T cells from PBMCs.

The CDR3 region has the DNA TGCGCCAGCAGCCAAGATAGCAGTACTCGGCAGTACTTC. Amino acids: CASSQDSSTRQYF. V and J are TRBV4-1 and TRBJ2-7; no clear D gene. The CDR3 is made up of 13 amino acids. The V gene lost 0 bases and the J gene lost 9 bases, with 12 bases spanning the gap. The germline CDR1 and CDR2 sequences are MGHRA and YSYEKL.